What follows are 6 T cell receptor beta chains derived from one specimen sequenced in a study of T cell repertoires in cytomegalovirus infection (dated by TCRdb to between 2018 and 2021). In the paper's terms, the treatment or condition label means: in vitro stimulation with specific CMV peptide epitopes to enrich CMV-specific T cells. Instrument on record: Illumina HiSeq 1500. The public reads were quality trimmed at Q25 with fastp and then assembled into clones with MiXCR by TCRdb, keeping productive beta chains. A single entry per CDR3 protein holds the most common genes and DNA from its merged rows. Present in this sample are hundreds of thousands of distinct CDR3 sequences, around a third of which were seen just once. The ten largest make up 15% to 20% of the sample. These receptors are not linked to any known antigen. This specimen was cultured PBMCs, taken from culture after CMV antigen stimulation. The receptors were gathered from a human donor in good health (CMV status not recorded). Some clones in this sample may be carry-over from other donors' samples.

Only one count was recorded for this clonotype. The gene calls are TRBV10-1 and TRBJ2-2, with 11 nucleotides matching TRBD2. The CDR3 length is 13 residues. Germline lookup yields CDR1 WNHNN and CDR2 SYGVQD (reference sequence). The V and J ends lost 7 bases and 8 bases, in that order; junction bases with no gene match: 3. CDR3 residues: CASTIAGGGELFF. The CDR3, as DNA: TGCGCCAGCACCATAGCGGGAGGGGGGGAGCTGTTTTTT.

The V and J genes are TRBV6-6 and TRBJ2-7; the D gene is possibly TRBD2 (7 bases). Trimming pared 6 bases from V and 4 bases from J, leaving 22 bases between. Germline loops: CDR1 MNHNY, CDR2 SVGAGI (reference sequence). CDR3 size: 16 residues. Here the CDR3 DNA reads TGTGCCAGCAGAGTGCGGGGGCAGGATTCGAGGTACGAGCAGTACTTC. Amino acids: CASRVRGQDSRYEQYF.

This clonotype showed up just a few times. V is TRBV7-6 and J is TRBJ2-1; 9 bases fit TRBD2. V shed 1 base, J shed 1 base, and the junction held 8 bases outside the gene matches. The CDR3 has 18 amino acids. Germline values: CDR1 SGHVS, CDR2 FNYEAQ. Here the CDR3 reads CASSLGAGGPRSYNEQFF. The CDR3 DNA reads TGTGCCAGCAGCTTAGGCGCGGGGGGGCCCAGATCCTACAATGAGCAGTTCTTC.

This CDR3 reads CASSPQARDNEQFF. As DNA, the CDR3 is TGTGCCAGCAGCCCCCAGGCCCGGGACAATGAGCAGTTCTTC. The chain combines TRBV5-4 with TRBJ2-1; unclear D gene. CDR3 size: 14 residues. Between the trimmed V and J ends, which lost 4 bases and 5 bases, there was a span of 13 bases. Germline CDR1 reads SGHNT; CDR2 reads YYREEE (reference sequence).

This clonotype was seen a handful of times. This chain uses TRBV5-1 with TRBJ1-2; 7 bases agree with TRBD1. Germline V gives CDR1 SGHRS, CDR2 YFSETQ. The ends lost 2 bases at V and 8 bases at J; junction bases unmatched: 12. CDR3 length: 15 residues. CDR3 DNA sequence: TGCGCCAGCAGCTTATTTAGGGACAGCCCTCGGGGCTACACCTTC. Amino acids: CASSLFRDSPRGYTF.

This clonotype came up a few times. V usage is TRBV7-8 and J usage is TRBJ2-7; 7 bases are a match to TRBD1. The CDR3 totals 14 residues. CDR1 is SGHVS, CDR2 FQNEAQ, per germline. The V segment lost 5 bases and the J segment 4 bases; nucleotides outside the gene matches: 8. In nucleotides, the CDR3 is TGTGCCAGCAGCCTGGGACAGCCGACATACGAGCAGTACTTC. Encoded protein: CASSLGQPTYEQYF.